This T cell receptor (beta chain) was identified in a study of type 1 and type 2 diabetes patients. The PCR template was genomic DNA. Multiplex PCR with 30 forward and 13 reverse primers amplified the TCR beta CDR3. TCRdb re-called the multiplex PCR reads with MiXCR, one entry per CDR3 protein. Of about 270,000 distinct CDR3 sequences listed, roughly 50% are singletons. Germline CDR1 reads MNHEY; CDR2 reads SMNVEV (reference sequence). The CDR3 runs 14 residues. V trimming: 0 bases; J trimming: 4 bases; junction bases outside the gene matches: 1. This sequence joins TRBV27 and TRBJ2-5; 8 positions agree with TRBD1. What was sequenced was peripheral blood mononuclear cells (PBMCs). This clonotype was sampled from a man younger than 35 with type 2 diabetes. The DNA of the CDR3 is TGTGCCAGCAGTTTATCCAGGGGGCTAGAGACCCAGTACTTC. Translating gives CASSLSRGLETQYF.